This T cell receptor beta chain was recovered during a study of shared clonotypes between healthy human individuals. This clone occurred many times. This CDR3 is also generated by other DNA sequences in the sample. Germline V CDR1 and CDR2: SGHTA, FQGTGA. The CDR3 spans 13 residues. Trimming stripped 3 bases from V and 3 bases from J, with 8 bases between. Using immunoSEQ multiplex PCR, the repertoire was profiled, and TCRdb retains in-frame clones only, with some absent. The table has about 680,000 clones, approximately 79% seen once. Material: memory CD4+ T cells sorted from blood. Subset in this sample: CD45RA-negative fraction. This TCR was recovered from a woman aged 25 to 39 in good health. V usage is TRBV7-3 and J usage is TRBJ1-1; D uncertain. The CDR3 sequence is CASSLQRDTEAFF. As DNA, the CDR3 is TGTGCCAGCAGCTTGCAAAGGGACACTGAAGCTTTCTTT.